Listed below are T cell receptor beta chains from one sample, sequenced in a study of cytomegalovirus exposure and HLA in healthy donors. Data came from immunoSEQ multiplex PCR; TCRdb stores just in-frame clones and leaves some out. The profile shows roughly 140,000 clones, nearly 85% of them singletons. Sequenced: PBMCs. Receptors were obtained from a male donor in good health and CMV-seronegative. The CDR3 runs from the conserved cysteine through the conserved F or W. D genes are given only for firm matches. Clone size is given for some rows only: seen once, a few or many times, or a class if the clone is expanded.

d_call j_call clone_size v_call cdr3_aa cdr3_nt
. TRBJ2-7 . TRBV4-1 CASSQVKLGPYEQYF TGCGCCAGCAGCCAAGTCAAACTAGGCCCCTACGAGCAGTACTTC
TRBD1 TRBJ1-3 . TRBV6-5 CASRLGGTSGNTIYF TGTGCCAGCAGGTTAGGGGGCACCTCTGGAAACACCATATATTTT
. TRBJ1-1 . TRBV5-5 CASSLSGGKKNTEAFF TGTGCCAGCAGCTTGAGCGGGGGCAAGAAAAACACTGAAGCTTTCTTT
TRBD2 TRBJ2-2 . TRBV5-1 CASSSGLAGGKGTGELFF TGCGCCAGCAGCTCTGGACTAGCGGGAGGGAAGGGCACCGGGGAGCTGTTTTTT
TRBD2 TRBJ2-1 . TRBV9 CASSHSSGRSSYNEQFF TGTGCCAGCAGCCACTCTAGCGGGAGAAGCTCCTACAATGAGCAGTTCTTC
TRBD2 TRBJ2-2 once TRBV28 CAIKRAGGTGELFF TGTGCCATTAAAAGAGCGGGAGGGACCGGGGAGCTGTTTTTT
TRBD1 TRBJ1-2 . TRBV6-1 CASSARQGQNYGYTF TGTGCCAGCAGTGCTAGACAGGGGCAAAACTATGGCTACACCTTC
. TRBJ2-1 . TRBV30 CAWSSNTYNEQFF TGTGCCTGGAGTAGTAACACCTACAATGAGCAGTTCTTC
. TRBJ1-1 . TRBV12-1 CASSPIGQYNTEAFF TGTGCCAGCAGCCCTATCGGACAGTACAACACTGAGGCTTTCTTT
TRBD2 TRBJ2-5 . TRBV10-1 CASRPPSSGGGETQYF TGCGCCAGCAGGCCCCCCAGCAGCGGGGGTGGAGAGACCCAGTACTTC
. TRBJ1-1 medium-sized TRBV7-9 CASSYTGKGTEAFF TGTGCCAGCAGCTACACAGGGAAAGGCACTGAAGCTTTCTTT
TRBD2 TRBJ2-7 . TRBV28 CASSWGLAGVEQYF TGTGCCAGCAGTTGGGGACTAGCGGGAGTCGAGCAGTACTTC
TRBD1 TRBJ1-2 few TRBV10-3 CAISEDRDRYGYTF TGTGCCATCAGTGAGGACAGGGATCGCTATGGCTACACCTTC
. TRBJ1-1 . TRBV7-9 CASSLHIAGNTEAFF TGTGCCAGCAGCCTCCATATTGCGGGGAACACTGAAGCTTTCTTT
TRBD1 TRBJ1-1 . TRBV18 CASSLQGADTEAFF TGTGCCAGCTCCCTACAGGGGGCCGACACTGAAGCTTTCTTT
. TRBJ2-7 few TRBV9 CASSVAGPNEQYF TGTGCCAGCAGCGTAGCGGGTCCCAACGAGCAGTACTTC
TRBD1 TRBJ2-7 . TRBV19 CASSTGTGGVEQYF TGTGCCAGTAGTACCGGGACAGGGGGCGTAGAGCAGTACTTC
TRBD1 TRBJ1-4 . TRBV4-1 CASSQSDRGSEKLFF TGCGCCAGCAGTCAATCTGACAGGGGGTCTGAAAAACTGTTTTTT
. TRBJ2-3 . TRBV9 CASSVRGGTATDTQYF TGTGCCAGCAGCGTAAGGGGTGGAACAGCCACAGATACGCAGTATTTT
. TRBJ2-5 . TRBV7-7 CASSPSRGQETQYF TGTGCTAGCAGCCCTTCCAGGGGCCAAGAGACCCAGTACTTC
. TRBJ2-1 . TRBV5-8 CASSLWQGSYNEQFF TGTGCCAGCAGCTTGTGGCAGGGCTCCTACAATGAGCAGTTCTTC
. TRBJ1-3 . TRBV5-8 CASSLGPVANTIYF TGTGCCAGCAGCTTGGGTCCGGTTGCAAACACCATATATTTT
TRBD2 TRBJ2-7 . TRBV7-3 CASSLKGTSGPYEQYF TGTGCCAGCAGCTTAAAGGGGACTAGCGGACCCTACGAGCAGTACTTC
TRBD1 TRBJ2-1 . TRBV6-6 CASTYRDSYNEQFF TGTGCCAGCACCTACCGGGACAGCTACAATGAGCAGTTCTTC
. TRBJ1-1 . TRBV6-1 CASRLHRTNTEAFF TGTGCCAGCAGGCTTCACAGGACGAACACTGAAGCTTTCTTT
TRBD2 TRBJ2-1 . TRBV15 CATSRDPWTSGNEQFF TGTGCCACCAGCAGAGATCCCTGGACTAGCGGCAATGAGCAGTTCTTC
TRBD1 TRBJ2-7 . TRBV9 CASSVGQGAYEQYF TGTGCCAGCAGCGTTGGACAGGGAGCCTACGAGCAGTACTTC
. TRBJ2-3 . TRBV7-9 CASSLAWPPDTQYF TGTGCCAGCAGCTTAGCGTGGCCCCCGGATACGCAGTATTTT
TRBD2 TRBJ2-7 once TRBV7-9 CASSPSALAAEQYF TGTGCCAGCAGCCCGTCGGCGCTAGCGGCAGAGCAGTACTTC
. TRBJ2-2 . TRBV5-1 CASSSGFTGELFF TGCGCCAGCAGTTCGGGGTTCACCGGGGAGCTGTTTTTT
. TRBJ2-7 . TRBV19 CASSKSGTTYEQYF TGTGCCAGTAGTAAGTCGGGAACCACCTACGAGCAGTACTTC
. TRBJ1-4 . TRBV30 CAWSTTGSGEKLFF TGTGCCTGGAGCACCACAGGGTCCGGGGAAAAACTGTTTTTT
TRBD1 TRBJ2-2 once TRBV11-3 CASSDPGQGYTGELFF TGTGCCAGCAGTGACCCGGGACAGGGGTACACCGGGGAGCTGTTTTTT
. TRBJ2-3 . TRBV9 CASSRGASTDTQYF TGTGCCAGCAGCCGGGGGGCTAGCACAGATACGCAGTATTTT
TRBD2 TRBJ2-1 . TRBV4-2 CASSQEVSGSYNEQFF TGTGCCAGCAGCCAAGAAGTCAGCGGGAGCTACAATGAGCAGTTCTTC
. TRBJ2-5 . TRBV6-5 CASSDSSGLGETQYF TGTGCCAGCAGCGACAGCTCCGGATTGGGGGAGACCCAGTACTTC
TRBD1 TRBJ2-7 once TRBV15 CATSREGQGYEQYF TGTGCCACCAGCAGAGAGGGACAGGGTTACGAGCAGTACTTC
. TRBJ2-7 once TRBV5-6 CASRYTGSGEQYF TGTGCCAGCAGGTACACAGGGTCAGGGGAGCAGTACTTC
. TRBJ2-5 . TRBV6-5 CASSPVRETQYF TGTGCCAGCAGTCCCGTCCGGGAGACCCAGTACTTC
TRBD2 TRBJ2-7 . TRBV4-2 CASSLRLAGYYEQYF TGTGCCAGCAGCCTCCGACTAGCGGGATACTACGAGCAGTACTTC
. TRBJ2-3 once TRBV12-5 CASAWTLAGAYTDTQYF TGTGCTAGTGCCTGGACCCTGGCAGGGGCGTACACAGATACGCAGTATTTT
. TRBJ1-1 . TRBV7-2 CASTPRREGVEAFF TGTGCCAGCACCCCGCGGAGGGAAGGTGTTGAAGCTTTCTTT
TRBD2 TRBJ2-2 . TRBV4-3 CASSQEPGREVTGELFF TGCGCCAGCAGCCAGGAGCCAGGGCGGGAGGTGACCGGGGAGCTGTTTTTT
. TRBJ1-2 . TRBV30 CAWTRGANYGGYTF TGTGCCTGGACACGGGGGGCGAATTATGGCGGCTACACCTTC
. TRBJ1-1 . TRBV27 CASSSGQGLNTEAFF TGTGCCAGCAGTTCAGGGCAGGGGCTGAACACTGAAGCTTTCTTT
TRBD1 TRBJ2-7 . TRBV5-1 CASRPTGGYHEQYF TGCGCCAGCAGACCGACAGGGGGCTACCACGAGCAGTACTTC
. TRBJ1-1 . TRBV9 CASSVGGGVTEAFF TGTGCCAGCAGCGTAGGCGGAGGGGTCACTGAAGCTTTCTTT
. TRBJ1-4 . TRBV6-5 CASSYSWTVEGEKLFF TGTGCCAGCAGTTACTCCTGGACCGTCGAGGGTGAAAAACTGTTTTTT
TRBD1 TRBJ2-7 . TRBV11-2 CASSSGTGSYEQYF TGTGCCAGCAGCTCCGGGACAGGGTCCTACGAGCAGTACTTC
. TRBJ2-2 . TRBV6-1 CASSTADNPGELFF TGTGCCAGCAGTACTGCGGATAACCCCGGGGAGCTGTTTTTT
. TRBJ2-5 . TRBV7-6 CASSGNRAETQYF TGTGCCAGCAGCGGGAACAGGGCAGAGACCCAGTACTTC
TRBD2 TRBJ2-1 once TRBV5-1 CASSSRGGGEQFF TGCGCCAGCAGCTCCCGGGGGGGCGGTGAGCAGTTCTTC
. TRBJ1-2 . TRBV27 CASSSTGSGYGYTF TGTGCCAGCAGTTCGACAGGCTCGGGCTATGGCTACACCTTC
TRBD1 TRBJ1-2 . TRBV30 CAWMGLRDRELYGYTF TGTGCCTGGATGGGTCTCCGGGACAGGGAGCTATATGGCTACACCTTC
TRBD1 TRBJ1-1 . TRBV7-9 CASSRDRMNTEAFF TGTGCCAGCAGCAGGGACAGGATGAACACTGAAGCTTTCTTT
TRBD1 TRBJ2-3 . TRBV5-1 CASSSTTDRTSTDTQYF TGCGCCAGCAGCTCGACCACGGACAGGACTAGCACAGATACGCAGTATTTT
. TRBJ1-1 . TRBV7-9 CSSSFTGFRDEAFF TGTTCCAGCAGCTTCACAGGGTTTAGGGATGAAGCTTTCTTT